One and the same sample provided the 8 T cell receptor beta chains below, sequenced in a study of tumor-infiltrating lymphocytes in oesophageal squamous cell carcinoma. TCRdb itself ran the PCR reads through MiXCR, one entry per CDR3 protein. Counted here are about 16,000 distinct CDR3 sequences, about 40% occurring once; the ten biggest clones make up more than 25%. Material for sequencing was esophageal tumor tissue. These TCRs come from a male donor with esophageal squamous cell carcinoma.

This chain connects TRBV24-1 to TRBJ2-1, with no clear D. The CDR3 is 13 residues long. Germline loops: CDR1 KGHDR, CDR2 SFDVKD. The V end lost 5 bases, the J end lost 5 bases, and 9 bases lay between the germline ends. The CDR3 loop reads CATSVRADNEQFF. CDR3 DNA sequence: TGTGCCACCAGTGTAAGGGCCGACAATGAGCAGTTCTTC.

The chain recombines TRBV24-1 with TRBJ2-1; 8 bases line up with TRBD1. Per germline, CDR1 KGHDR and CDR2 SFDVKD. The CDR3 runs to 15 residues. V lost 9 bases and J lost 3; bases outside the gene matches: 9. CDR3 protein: CATAMTGDSYNEQFF. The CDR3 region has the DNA TGTGCCACCGCTATGACAGGGGATAGCTACAATGAGCAGTTCTTC.

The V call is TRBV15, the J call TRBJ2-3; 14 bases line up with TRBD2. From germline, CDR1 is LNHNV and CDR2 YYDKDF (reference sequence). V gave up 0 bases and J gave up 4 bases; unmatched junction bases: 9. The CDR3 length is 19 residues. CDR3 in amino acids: CATSRETSGGDPLADTQYF. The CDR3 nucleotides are TGTGCCACCAGCAGAGAGACTAGCGGGGGGGATCCGTTAGCAGATACGCAGTATTTT.

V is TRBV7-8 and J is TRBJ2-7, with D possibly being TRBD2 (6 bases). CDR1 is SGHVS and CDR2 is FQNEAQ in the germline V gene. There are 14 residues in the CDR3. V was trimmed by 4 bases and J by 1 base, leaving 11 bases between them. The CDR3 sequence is CASSWGTESYEQYF. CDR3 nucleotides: TGTGCCAGCAGCTGGGGGACTGAGTCCTACGAGCAGTACTTC.

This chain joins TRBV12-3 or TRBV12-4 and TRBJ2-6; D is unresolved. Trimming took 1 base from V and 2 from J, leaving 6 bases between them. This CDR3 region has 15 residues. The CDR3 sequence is CASSLETTGANVLTF. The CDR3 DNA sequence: TGTGCCAGCAGTTTAGAAACAACTGGGGCCAACGTCCTGACTTTC.

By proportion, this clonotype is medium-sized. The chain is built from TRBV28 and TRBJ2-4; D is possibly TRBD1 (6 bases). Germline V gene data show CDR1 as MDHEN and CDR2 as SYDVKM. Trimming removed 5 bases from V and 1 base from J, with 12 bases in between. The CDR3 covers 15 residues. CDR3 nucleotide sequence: TGTGCCAGCAGTACAGGGAGTGCGGCCAAAAACATTCAGTACTTC. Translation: CASSTGSAAKNIQYF.

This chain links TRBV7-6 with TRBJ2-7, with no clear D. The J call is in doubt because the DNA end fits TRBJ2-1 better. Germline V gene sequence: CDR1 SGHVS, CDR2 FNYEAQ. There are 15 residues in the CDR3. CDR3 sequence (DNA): TGTGCCAGCAGCTCGGGCAGGCTGGATGGGGATGAGCAGTTCTTC. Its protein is CASSSGRLDGDEQFF.

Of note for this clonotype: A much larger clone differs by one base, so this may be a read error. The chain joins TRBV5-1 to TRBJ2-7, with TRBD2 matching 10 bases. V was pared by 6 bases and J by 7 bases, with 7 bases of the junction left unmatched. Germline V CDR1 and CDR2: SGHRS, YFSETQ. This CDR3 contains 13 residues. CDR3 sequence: CASKLAGGNEQYF. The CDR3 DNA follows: TGCGCCAGCAAGTTAGCGGGGGGAAATGAGCAGTACTTC.